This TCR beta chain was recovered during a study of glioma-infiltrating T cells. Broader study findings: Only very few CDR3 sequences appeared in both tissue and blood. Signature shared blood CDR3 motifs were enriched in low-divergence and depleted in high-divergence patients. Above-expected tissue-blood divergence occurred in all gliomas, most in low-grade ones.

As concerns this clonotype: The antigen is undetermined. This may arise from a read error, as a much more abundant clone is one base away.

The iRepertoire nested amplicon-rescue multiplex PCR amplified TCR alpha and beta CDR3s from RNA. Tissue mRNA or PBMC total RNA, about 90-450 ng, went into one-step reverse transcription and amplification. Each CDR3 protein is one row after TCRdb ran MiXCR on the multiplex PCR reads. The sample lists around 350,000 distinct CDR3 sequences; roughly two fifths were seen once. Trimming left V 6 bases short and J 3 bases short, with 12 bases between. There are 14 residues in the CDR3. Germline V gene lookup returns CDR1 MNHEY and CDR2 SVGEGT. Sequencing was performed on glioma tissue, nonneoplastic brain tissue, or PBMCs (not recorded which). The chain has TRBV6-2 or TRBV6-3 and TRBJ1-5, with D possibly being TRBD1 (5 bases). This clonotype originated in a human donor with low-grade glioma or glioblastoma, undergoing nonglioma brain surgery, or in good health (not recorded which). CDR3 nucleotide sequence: TGTGCCAGCAGACAGGACGGATACAATCAGCCCCAGCATTTT. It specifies CASRQDGYNQPQHF.